Here is one TCR beta chain with its context. Its antigen remains unidentified. Germline CDR1 is SGHVS and CDR2 is FNYEAQ. This CDR3 contains 14 residues. V lost 7 bases to trimming and J lost 7 bases, with 19 bases between them. Clones were sequenced by immunoSEQ multiplex PCR, and TCRdb holds only the in-frame ones, with some missing. The data show under 100,000 clones, over 75% seen once. These data are taken from a study of graft-versus-host responses after intestinal transplantation. Regarding the study as a whole: GvH clones turned up in recipient marrow; some had shown up first in ileum or blood.

Sequencing was performed on PBMCs, taken 453 days after intestinal transplant. The rearrangement links TRBV7-6 to TRBJ2-5; D possibly uses TRBD1 or TRBD2 (5 bases each). The sequence came from a human patient who received an intestinal transplant, so some T cells may come from the graft donor. CDR3 DNA: TGTGCCAGCATCTATTCCACAGGCGCGGGGACCCAGTACTTC. It specifies CASIYSTGAGTQYF.